This T cell receptor beta chain was obtained from a study of blood T cell repertoires in COVID-19. Overall study: Material from acute and convalescent COVID-19 was sourced from the United States, Italy and Spain. Nucleic acid was either cDNA or gDNA, and it came from T cells, B-cell-depleted T cells, or PBMCs.

Here immunoSEQ multiplex PCR was the method, and the copy in TCRdb shows in-frame clones only, minus some. The sample lists some 290,000 clones, around 92% seen once, with roughly 10% in the top ten. CDR1 and CDR2 (germline): SNHLY, FYNNEI. J was trimmed by 7 bases and V by 6 bases; bases with no gene match: 4. This CDR3 contains 13 residues. The rearrangement joins TRBV2 to TRBJ2-3; TRBD2 matches 10 bases. Sequencing was done on a sample of PBMCs or T cells enriched from blood (not recorded which). This TCR was sampled from a woman aged 25 to 45 who had recovered from COVID-19. The CDR3 nucleotides read TGTGCCAGCAGGGGACTAGCGCCATATACGCAGTATTTT. The encoded protein is CASRGLAPYTQYF. Looking up the rest from reference TRBV2 and TRBJ2-3 gives the full variable domain: EPEVTQTPSHQVTQMGQEVILRCVPISNHLYFYWYRQILGQKVEFLVSFYNNEISEKSEIFDDQFSVERPDGSNFTLKIRSTKLEDSAMYFCASRGLAPYTQYFGPGTRLTVL.